A selection of T cell receptor beta chains follows, all from one sample in a study of shared clonotypes between healthy human individuals. The table came from immunoSEQ multiplex PCR; TCRdb's copy has only in-frame clones and leaves some out. In the table there are millions of clones, approximately 94% of which are singletons. Sequencing was performed on naive CD8+ T cells sorted from blood. These receptors were taken from a young man in good health. Both conserved end residues are trimmed from each CDR3.

cdr3_length: 12; v_call: TRBV27; cdr3_aa: ASTPRVAYNEQF
cdr3_length: 13; v_call: TRBV11-2; cdr3_aa: ASSAGGGLNTEAF
cdr3_length: 12; v_call: TRBV7-9; cdr3_aa: ASSPPEGPYEQY
cdr3_length: 11; v_call: TRBV5-6; cdr3_aa: ASTKEGMETQY
cdr3_length: 12; v_call: TRBV2; cdr3_aa: ASSEDGNPYEQY
cdr3_length: 14; v_call: TRBV6-5; cdr3_aa: ASSYSSRGMDYEQY
cdr3_length: 9; v_call: TRBV6-5; cdr3_aa: ASSLGEKLF
cdr3_length: 13; v_call: TRBV27; cdr3_aa: ASSLLPLGGTEAF
cdr3_length: 8; v_call: TRBV23-1; cdr3_aa: APNSGYYT
cdr3_length: 15; v_call: TRBV7-3; cdr3_aa: ASSLTLRGGGTDTQY
cdr3_length: 13; v_call: TRBV27; cdr3_aa: ASSLMASGSYEQY
cdr3_length: 13; v_call: TRBV25-1; cdr3_aa: ASSEWVEWTDTQY
cdr3_length: 12; v_call: TRBV5-8; cdr3_aa: ASSLRGVGYEQY
cdr3_length: 13; v_call: TRBV27; cdr3_aa: ASSLGGNPGDTQY
cdr3_length: 10; v_call: TRBV11-2; cdr3_aa: ASSPSRDFNT
cdr3_length: 12; v_call: TRBV5-6; cdr3_aa: ASSSGTGEYEQY
cdr3_length: 13; v_call: TRBV2; cdr3_aa: ASRVGQGATYEQY
cdr3_length: 12; v_call: TRBV7-2; cdr3_aa: ASSLRSTTYEQY
cdr3_length: 16; v_call: TRBV5-1; cdr3_aa: ASSLAWGRGGSTDTQY
cdr3_length: 16; v_call: TRBV4-3; cdr3_aa: ASSQDTAQSGYNEKLF
cdr3_length: 14; v_call: TRBV29-1; cdr3_aa: SVAFPTGWRTDTQY
cdr3_length: 9; v_call: TRBV2; cdr3_aa: ASNSRETQY
cdr3_length: 16; v_call: TRBV18; cdr3_aa: ASSPSLTGDRGSQTQY
cdr3_length: 14; v_call: TRBV6-5; cdr3_aa: ASSSKTLSSGNTIY
cdr3_length: 12; v_call: TRBV9; cdr3_aa: ASSVGTDSYEQY
cdr3_length: 13; v_call: TRBV4-3; cdr3_aa: ASSQGRRQSSEAF
cdr3_length: 9; v_call: TRBV18; cdr3_aa: ASSSTYEQY
cdr3_length: 12; v_call: TRBV7-2; cdr3_aa: ASSLAVGRHEQY
cdr3_length: 10; v_call: TRBV7-9; cdr3_aa: ASRADGHEQY
cdr3_length: 11; v_call: TRBV9; cdr3_aa: ASSPDPSGTQY
cdr3_length: 14; v_call: TRBV7-9; cdr3_aa: ASSGREPNFTDTQY
cdr3_length: 12; v_call: TRBV9; cdr3_aa: ASSPRAGWREQY
cdr3_length: 11; v_call: TRBV5-1; cdr3_aa: ASSLAPVYEQY
cdr3_length: 13; v_call: TRBV10-3; cdr3_aa: AISERQATNEKLF
cdr3_length: 13; v_call: TRBV7-6; cdr3_aa: ASSLDGGQAHEQY
cdr3_length: 12; v_call: TRBV5-4; cdr3_aa: ASSPDGGSDTQY
cdr3_length: 11; v_call: TRBV27; cdr3_aa: ASSLNPNYEQY
cdr3_length: 13; v_call: TRBV19; cdr3_aa: ASSAVGESNQPQH
cdr3_length: 12; v_call: TRBV27; cdr3_aa: ASGRIGGITEAF
cdr3_length: 13; v_call: TRBV19; cdr3_aa: ATLPVSGGLTEAF
cdr3_length: 15; v_call: TRBV7-9; cdr3_aa: ASSPPSQGLSQETQY
cdr3_length: 12; v_call: TRBV6-5; cdr3_aa: ASSDSGRPDTQY
cdr3_length: 13; v_call: TRBV11-1; cdr3_aa: ASSLSPPFTDTQY
cdr3_length: 12; v_call: TRBV4-1; cdr3_aa: ASSQEQGGWGQY